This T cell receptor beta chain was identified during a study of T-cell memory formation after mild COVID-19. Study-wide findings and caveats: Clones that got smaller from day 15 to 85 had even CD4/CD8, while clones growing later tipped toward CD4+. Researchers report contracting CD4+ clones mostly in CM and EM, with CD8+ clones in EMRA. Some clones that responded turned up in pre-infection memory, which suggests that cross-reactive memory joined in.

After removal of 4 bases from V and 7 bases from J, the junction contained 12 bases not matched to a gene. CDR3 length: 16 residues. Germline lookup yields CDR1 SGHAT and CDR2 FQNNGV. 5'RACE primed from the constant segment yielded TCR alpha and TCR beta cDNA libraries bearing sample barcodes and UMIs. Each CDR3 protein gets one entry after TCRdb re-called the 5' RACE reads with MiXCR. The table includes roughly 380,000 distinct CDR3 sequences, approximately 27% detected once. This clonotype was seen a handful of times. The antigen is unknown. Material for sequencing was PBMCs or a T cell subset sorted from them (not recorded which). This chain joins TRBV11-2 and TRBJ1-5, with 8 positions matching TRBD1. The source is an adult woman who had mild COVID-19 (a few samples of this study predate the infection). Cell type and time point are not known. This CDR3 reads CASSSGQGGLGQPQHF. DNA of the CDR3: TGTGCCAGCAGCTCTGGACAGGGCGGATTGGGACAGCCCCAGCATTTT.